One and the same sample provided the 2 T cell receptor beta chains below, sequenced in a study of naive and memory T cell subsets. The beta constant-region primer was an equimolar mix of two oligonucleotides covering TRBC1 and TRBC2. Four rounds of PCR amplified the ligated cDNA using nested alpha and beta constant-region primers plus SP2. MiXCR, applied by TCRdb to the UMI-ligation and nested PCR reads, yields one record per CDR3 protein. The table has just over 80,000 distinct CDR3 sequences, approximately 10% seen once. Sequenced material: naive CD8+ T cells from blood. These receptor sequences come from a human donor in good health.

The sample holds many counts of this clonotype. As DNA, the CDR3 is TGTGCCAGTTTGTCAGGGGTTAGCAATCAGCCCCAGCATTTT. Translating gives CASLSGVSNQPQHF. The V gene is TRBV12-3 or TRBV12-4, the J gene TRBJ1-5, with D perhaps matching TRBD1 (6 bases). V was trimmed by 9 bases and J by 0 bases, leaving 12 bases between them. The CDR3 has 14 amino acids.

Ten or more counts support this clonotype. The chain combines TRBV20-1 with TRBJ1-3, with D possibly matching TRBD1 (6 bases). Germline CDR1 and CDR2: DFQATT and SNEGSKA (reference sequence). The CDR3 covers 13 residues. Between the trimmed V and J ends, which lost 2 bases and 4 bases, there was a span of 9 bases. The CDR3 DNA reads as TGCAGTGCTAGATGGGGACAAGGAAACACCATATATTTT. Translated: CSARWGQGNTIYF.